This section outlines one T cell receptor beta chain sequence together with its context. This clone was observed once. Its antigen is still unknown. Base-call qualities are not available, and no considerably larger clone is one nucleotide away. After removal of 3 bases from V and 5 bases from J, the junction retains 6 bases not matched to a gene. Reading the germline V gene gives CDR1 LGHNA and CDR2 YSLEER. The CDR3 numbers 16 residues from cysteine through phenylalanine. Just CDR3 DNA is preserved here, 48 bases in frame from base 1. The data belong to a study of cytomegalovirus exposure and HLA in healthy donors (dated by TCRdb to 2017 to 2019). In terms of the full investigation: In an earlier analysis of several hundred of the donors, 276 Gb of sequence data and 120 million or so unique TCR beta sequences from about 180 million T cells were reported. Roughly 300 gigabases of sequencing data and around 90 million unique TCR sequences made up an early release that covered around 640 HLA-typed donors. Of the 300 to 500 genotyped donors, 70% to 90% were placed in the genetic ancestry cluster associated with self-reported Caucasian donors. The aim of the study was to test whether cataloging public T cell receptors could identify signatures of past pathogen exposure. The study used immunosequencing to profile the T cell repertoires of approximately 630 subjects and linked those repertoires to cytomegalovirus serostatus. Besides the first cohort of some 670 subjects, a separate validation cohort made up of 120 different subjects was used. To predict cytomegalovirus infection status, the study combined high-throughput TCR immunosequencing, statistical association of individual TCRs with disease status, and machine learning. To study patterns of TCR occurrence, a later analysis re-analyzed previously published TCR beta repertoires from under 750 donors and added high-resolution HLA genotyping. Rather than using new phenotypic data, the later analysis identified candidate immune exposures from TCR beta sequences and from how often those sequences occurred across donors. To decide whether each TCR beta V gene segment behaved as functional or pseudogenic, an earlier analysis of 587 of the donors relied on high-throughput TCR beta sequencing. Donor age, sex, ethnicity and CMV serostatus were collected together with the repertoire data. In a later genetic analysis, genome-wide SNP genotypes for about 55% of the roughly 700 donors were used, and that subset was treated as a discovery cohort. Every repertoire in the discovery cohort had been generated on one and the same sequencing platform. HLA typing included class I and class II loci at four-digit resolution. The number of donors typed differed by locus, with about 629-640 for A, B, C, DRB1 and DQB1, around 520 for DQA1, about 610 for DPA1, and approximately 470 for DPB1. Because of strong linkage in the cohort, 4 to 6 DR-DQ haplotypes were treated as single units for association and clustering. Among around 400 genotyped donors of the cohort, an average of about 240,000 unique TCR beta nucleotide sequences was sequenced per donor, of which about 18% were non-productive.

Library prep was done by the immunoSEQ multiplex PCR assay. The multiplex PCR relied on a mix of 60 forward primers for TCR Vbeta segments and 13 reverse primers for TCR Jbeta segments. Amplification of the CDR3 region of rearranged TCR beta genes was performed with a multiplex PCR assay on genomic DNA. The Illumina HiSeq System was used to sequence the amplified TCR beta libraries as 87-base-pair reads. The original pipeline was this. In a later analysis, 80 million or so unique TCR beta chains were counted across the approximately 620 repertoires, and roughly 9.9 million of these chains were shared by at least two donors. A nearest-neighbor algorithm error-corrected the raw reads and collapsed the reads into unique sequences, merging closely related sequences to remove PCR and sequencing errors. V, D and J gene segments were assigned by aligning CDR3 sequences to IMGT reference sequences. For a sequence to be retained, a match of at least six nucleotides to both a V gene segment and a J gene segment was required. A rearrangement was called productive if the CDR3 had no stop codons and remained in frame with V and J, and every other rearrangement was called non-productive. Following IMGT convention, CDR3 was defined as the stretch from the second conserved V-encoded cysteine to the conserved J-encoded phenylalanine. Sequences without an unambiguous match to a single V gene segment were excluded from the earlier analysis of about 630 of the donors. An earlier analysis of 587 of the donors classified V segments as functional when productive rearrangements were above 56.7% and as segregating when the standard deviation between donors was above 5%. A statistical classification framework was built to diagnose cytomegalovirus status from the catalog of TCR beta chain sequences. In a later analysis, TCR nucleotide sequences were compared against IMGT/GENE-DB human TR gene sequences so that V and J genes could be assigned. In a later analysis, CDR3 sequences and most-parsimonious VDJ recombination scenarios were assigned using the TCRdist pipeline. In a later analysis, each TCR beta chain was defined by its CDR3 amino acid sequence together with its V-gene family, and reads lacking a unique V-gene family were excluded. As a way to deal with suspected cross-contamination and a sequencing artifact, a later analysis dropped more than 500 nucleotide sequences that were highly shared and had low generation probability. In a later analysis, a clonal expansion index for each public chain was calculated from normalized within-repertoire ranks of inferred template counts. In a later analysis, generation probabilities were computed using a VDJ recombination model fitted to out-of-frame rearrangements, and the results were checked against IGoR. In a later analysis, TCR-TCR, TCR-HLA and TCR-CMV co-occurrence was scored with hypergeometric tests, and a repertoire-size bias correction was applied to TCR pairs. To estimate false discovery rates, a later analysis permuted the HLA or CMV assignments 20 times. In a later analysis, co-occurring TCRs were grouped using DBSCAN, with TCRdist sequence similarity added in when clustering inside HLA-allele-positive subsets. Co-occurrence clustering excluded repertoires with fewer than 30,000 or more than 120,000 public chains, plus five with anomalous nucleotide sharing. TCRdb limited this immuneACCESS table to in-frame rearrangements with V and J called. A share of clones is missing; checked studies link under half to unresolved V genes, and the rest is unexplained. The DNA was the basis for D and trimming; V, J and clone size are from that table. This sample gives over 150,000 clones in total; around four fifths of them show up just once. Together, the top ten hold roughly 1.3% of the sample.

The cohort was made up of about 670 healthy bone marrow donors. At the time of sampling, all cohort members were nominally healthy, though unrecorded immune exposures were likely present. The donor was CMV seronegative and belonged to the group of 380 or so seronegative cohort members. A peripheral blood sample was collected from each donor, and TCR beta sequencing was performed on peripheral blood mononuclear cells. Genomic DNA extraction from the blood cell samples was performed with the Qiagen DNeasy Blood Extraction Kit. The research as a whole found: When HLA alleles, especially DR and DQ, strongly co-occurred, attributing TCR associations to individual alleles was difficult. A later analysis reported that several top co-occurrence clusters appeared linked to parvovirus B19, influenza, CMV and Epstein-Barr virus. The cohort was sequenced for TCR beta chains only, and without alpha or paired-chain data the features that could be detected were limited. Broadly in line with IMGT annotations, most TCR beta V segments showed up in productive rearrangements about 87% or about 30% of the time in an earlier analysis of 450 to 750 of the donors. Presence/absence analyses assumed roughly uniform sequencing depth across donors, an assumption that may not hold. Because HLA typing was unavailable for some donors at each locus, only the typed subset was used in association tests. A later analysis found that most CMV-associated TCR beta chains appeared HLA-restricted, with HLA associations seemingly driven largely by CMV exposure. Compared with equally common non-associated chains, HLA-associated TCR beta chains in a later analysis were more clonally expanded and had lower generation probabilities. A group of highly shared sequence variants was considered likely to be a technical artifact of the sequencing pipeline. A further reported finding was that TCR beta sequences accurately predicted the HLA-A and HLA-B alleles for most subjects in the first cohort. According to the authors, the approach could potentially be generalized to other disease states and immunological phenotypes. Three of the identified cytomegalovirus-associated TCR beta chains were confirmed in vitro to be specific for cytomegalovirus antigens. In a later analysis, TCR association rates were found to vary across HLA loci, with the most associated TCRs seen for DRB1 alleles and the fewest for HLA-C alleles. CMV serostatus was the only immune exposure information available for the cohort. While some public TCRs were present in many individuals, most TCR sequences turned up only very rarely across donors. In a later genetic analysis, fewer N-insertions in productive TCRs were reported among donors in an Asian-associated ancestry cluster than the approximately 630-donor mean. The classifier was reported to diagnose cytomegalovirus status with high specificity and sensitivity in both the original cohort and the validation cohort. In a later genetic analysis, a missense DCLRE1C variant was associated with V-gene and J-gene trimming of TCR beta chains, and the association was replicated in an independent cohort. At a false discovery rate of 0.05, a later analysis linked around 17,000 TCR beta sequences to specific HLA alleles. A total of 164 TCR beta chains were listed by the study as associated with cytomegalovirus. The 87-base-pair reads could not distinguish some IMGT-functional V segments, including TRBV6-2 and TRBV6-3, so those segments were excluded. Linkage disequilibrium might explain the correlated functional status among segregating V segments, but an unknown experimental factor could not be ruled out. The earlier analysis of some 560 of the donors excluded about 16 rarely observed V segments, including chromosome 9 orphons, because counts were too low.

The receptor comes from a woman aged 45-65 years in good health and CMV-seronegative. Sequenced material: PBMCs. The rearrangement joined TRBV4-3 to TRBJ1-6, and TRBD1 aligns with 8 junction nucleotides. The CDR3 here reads CASSHSTDRDNSPLHF. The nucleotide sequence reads TGCGCCAGCAGCCACTCAACGGACAGGGATAATTCACCCCTCCACTTT.